This T cell receptor beta chain derives from a study of T cells in Graves' hyperthyroidism and ophthalmopathy. Study results and caveats: Ophthalmopathy was model-predicted a median 6.5 months pre-onset.

The CDR3 consists of 16 residues. The V and J ends lost 3 bases and 0 bases, in that order; junction bases with no gene match: 6. CDR1 and CDR2 (germline): SGDLS, YYNGEE. PBMCs were derived from around 10 ml fresh peripheral blood. TCR beta CDR3 region amplification was performed from RNA transcripts. Initially, a first-round RT-PCR of the TCR CDR3 employed the HTBI primer set. TCRdb reanalysed the multiplex PCR reads using MiXCR and keeps one entry per CDR3 protein. The table lists 300,000 to 350,000 distinct CDR3 sequences, roughly 21% of them singletons. Concerning this clonotype: Its antigen remains unidentified.

The sequencing input was blood. This chain joins TRBV9 and TRBJ2-7; 10 bases fit TRBD2. The receptor comes from a woman in her forties or fifties with Graves' hyperthyroidism. As DNA, the CDR3 is TGTGCCAGCAGCGATCCTAGCGGGAGTATCTCCTACGAGCAGTACTTC. Its translation: CASSDPSGSISYEQYF.